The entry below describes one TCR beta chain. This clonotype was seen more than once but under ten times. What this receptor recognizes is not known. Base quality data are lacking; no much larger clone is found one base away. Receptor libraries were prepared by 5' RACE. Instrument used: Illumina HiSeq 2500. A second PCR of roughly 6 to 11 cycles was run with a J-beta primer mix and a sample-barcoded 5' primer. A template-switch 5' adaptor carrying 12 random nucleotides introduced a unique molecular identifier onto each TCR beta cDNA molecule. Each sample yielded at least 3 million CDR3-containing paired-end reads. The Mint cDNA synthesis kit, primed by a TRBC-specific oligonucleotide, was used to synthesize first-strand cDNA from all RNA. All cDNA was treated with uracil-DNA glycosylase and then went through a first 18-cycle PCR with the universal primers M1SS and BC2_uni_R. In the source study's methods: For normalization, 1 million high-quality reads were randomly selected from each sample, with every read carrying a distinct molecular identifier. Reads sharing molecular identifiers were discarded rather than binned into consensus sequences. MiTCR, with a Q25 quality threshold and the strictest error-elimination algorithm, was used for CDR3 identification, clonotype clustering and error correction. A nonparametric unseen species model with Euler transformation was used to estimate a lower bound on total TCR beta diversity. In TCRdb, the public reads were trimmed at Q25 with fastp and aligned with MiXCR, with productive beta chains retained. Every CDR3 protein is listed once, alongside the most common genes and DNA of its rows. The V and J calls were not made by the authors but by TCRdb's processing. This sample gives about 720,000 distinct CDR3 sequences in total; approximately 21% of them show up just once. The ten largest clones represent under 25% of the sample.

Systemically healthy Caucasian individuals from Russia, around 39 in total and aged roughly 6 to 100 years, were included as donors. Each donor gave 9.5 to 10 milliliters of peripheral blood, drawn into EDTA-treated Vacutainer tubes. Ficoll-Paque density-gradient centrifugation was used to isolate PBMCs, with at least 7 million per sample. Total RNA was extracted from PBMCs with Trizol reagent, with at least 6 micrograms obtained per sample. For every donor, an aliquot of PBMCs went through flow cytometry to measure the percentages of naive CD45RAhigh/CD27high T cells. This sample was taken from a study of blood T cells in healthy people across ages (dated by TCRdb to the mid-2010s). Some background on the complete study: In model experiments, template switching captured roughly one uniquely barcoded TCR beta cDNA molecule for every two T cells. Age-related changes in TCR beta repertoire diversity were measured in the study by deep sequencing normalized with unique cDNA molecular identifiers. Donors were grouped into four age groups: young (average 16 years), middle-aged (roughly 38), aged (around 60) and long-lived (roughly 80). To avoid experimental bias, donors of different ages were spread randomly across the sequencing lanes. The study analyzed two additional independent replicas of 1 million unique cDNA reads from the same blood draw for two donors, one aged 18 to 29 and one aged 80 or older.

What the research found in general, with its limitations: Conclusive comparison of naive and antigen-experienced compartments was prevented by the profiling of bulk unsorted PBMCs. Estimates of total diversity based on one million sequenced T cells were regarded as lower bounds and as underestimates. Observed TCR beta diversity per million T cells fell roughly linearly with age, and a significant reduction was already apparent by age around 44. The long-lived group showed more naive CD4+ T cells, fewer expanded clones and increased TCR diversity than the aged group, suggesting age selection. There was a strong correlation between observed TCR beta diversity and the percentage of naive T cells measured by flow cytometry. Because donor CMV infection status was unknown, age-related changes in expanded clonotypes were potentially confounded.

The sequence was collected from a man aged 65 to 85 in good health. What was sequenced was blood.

CDR3 region: CASSPAIEQFF. The DNA reads as follows: TGTGCCAGCAGCCCGGCCATTGAGCAGTTCTTC. The chain is encoded by TRBV28 joined to TRBJ2-1, with no confidently assigned D gene. CDR1 and CDR2, looked up from the germline V gene, are MDHEN and SYDVKM. V is shortened by 6 bases, J by 9 bases, and the region joining them spans 9 bases. The CDR3 runs 11 amino acids, cysteine and phenylalanine included. Only the CDR3 part of the read is kept: 33 bases, read in frame from the first base.